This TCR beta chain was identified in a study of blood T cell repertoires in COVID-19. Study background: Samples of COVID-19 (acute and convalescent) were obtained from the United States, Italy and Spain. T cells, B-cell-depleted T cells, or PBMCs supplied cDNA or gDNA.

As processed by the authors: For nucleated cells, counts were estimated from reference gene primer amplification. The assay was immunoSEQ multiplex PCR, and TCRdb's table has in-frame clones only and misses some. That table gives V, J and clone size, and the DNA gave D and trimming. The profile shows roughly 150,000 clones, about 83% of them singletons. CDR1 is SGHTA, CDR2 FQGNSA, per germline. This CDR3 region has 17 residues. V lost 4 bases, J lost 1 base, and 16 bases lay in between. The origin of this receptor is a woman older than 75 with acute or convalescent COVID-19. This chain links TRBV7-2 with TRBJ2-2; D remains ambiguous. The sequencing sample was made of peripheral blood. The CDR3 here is CASSSLTGLGNTGELFF. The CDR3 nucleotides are TGTGCCAGCAGCTCCTTGACGGGTCTGGGGAACACCGGGGAGCTGTTTTTT.